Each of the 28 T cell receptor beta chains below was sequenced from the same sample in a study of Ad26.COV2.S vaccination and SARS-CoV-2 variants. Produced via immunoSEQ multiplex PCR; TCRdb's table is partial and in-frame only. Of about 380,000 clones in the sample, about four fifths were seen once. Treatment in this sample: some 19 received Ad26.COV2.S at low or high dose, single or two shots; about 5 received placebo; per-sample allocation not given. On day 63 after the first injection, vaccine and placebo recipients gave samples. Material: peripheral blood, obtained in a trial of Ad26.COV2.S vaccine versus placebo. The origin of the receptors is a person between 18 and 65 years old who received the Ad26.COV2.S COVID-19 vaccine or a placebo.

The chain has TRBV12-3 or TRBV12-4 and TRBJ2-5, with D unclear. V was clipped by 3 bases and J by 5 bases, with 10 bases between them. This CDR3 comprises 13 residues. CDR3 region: CASSLWVGETQYF. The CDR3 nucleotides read TGTGCCAGCAGTTTGTGGGTGGGGGAGACCCAGTACTTC.

The CDR3, as DNA: TGCGCCAGCAGCCCAACTTCGGATACGCAGTATTTT. The encoded protein is CASSPTSDTQYF. The chain combines TRBV5-1 with TRBJ2-3; no clear D gene. V was trimmed by 4 bases and J by 6 bases, leaving 9 bases between them. Germline CDR1 is SGHRS and CDR2 is YFSETQ. The CDR3 covers 12 residues.

The CDR3 region has the DNA TGTGCCAGCAGCGAAAGGTGGGTCGAGCAGTACTTC. This gives the protein CASSERWVEQYF. This chain joins TRBV7-2 and TRBJ2-7; D gene unclear. Germline CDR1 reads SGHTA; CDR2 reads FQGNSA. CDR3 size: 12 residues. V was pared by 5 bases and J by 6 bases, with 11 bases between.

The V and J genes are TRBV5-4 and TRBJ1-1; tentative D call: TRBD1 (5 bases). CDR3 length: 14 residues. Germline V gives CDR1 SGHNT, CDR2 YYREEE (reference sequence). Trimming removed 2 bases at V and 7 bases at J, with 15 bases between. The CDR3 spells CASSFTGLRGEAFF. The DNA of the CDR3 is TGTGCCAGCAGCTTTACAGGCTTGCGAGGTGAAGCTTTCTTT.

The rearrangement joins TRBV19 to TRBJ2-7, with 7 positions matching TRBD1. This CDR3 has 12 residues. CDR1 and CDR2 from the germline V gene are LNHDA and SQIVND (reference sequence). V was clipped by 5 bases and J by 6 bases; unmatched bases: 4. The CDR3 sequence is CASSHRGGEQYF. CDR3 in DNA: TGTGCCAGTAGTCACAGGGGTGGCGAGCAGTACTTC.

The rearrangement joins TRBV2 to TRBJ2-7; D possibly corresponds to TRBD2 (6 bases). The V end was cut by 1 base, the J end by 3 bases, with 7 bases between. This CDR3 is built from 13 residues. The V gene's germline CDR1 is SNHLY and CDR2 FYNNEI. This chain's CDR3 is CASSEGGVYEQYF. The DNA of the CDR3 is TGTGCCAGCAGTGAAGGCGGGGTCTACGAGCAGTACTTC.

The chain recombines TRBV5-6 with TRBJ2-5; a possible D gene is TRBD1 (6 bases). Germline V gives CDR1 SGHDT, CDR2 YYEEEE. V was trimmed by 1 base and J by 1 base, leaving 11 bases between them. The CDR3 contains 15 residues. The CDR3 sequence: CASSLFGTSQETQYF. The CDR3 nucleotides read TGTGCCAGCAGCTTGTTCGGGACATCCCAAGAGACCCAGTACTTC.

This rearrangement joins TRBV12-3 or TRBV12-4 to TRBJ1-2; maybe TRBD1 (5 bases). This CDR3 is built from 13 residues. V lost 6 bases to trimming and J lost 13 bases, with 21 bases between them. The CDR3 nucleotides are TGTGCCAGCAGCCCCCCGGGGGAGGCCCTGGGCACCTTC. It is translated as CASSPPGEALGTF.

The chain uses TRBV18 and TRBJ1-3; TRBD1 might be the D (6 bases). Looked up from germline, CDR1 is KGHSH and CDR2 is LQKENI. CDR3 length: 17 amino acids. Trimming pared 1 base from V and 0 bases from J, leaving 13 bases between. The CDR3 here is CASSPQAGAISGNTIYF. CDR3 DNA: TGTGCCAGCTCACCACAGGCAGGGGCAATCTCTGGAAACACCATATATTTT.

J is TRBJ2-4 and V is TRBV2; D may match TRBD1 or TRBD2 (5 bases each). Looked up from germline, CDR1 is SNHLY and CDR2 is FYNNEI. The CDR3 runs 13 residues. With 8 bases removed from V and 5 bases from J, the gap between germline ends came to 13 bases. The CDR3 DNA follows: TGTGCCAGCGACCGGGACGGCGAAAACATTCAGTACTTC. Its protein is CASDRDGENIQYF. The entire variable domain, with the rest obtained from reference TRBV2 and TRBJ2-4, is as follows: EPEVTQTPSHQVTQMGQEVILRCVPISNHLYFYWYRQILGQKVEFLVSFYNNEISEKSEIFDDQFSVERPDGSNFTLKIRSTKLEDSAMYFCASDRDGENIQYFGAGTRLSVL.

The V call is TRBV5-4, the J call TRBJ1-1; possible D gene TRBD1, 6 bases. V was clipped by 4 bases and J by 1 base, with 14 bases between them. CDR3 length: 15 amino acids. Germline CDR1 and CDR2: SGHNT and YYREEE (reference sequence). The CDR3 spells CASSLAGQRNTEAFF. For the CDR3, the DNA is TGTGCCAGCAGCCTAGCCGGACAGAGGAACACTGAAGCTTTCTTT.

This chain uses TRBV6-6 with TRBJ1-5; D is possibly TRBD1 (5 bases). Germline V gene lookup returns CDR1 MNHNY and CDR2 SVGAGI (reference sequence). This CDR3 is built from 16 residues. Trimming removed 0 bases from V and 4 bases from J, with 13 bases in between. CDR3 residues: CASSYSMVSGNQPQHF. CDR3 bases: TGTGCCAGCAGTTACTCGATGGTCTCAGGGAATCAGCCCCAGCATTTT.

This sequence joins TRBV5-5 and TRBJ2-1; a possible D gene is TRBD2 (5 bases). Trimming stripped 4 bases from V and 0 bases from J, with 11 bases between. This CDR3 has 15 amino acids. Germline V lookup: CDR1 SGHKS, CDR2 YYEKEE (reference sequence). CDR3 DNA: TGTGCCAGCAGCCCAGCGGTTAGCTCCTACAATGAGCAGTTCTTC. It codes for CASSPAVSSYNEQFF.

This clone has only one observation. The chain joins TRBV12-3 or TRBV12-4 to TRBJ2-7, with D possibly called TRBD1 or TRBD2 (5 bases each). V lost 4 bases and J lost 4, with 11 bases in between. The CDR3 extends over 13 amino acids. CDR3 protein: CASSYGTGYEQYF. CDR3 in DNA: TGTGCCAGCAGTTATGGGACGGGGTACGAGCAGTACTTC.

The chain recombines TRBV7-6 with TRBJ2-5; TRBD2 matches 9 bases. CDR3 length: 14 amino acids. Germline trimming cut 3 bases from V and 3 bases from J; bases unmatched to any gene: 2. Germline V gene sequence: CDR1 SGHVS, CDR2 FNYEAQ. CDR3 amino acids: CASSFSGSEETQYF. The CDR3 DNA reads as TGTGCCAGCAGCTTTAGCGGGAGCGAAGAGACCCAGTACTTC. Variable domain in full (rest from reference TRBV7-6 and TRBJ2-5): GAGVSQSPRYKVTKRGQDVALRCDPISGHVSLYWYRQALGQGPEFLTYFNYEAQQDKSGLPNDRFSAERPEGSISTLTIQRTEQRDSAMYRCASSFSGSEETQYFGPGTRLLVL.

CDR3 DNA: TGTGCCTGGAGTTCACAGCAATCACCCCTCCACTTT. Protein sequence: CAWSSQQSPLHF. The chain is built from TRBV30 and TRBJ1-6; no clear D gene. This CDR3 contains 12 residues. The V end lost 2 bases, the J end lost 10 bases, and 9 bases lay between the germline ends. CDR1 GTSNPN and CDR2 SVGIG come from the germline V gene (reference sequence).

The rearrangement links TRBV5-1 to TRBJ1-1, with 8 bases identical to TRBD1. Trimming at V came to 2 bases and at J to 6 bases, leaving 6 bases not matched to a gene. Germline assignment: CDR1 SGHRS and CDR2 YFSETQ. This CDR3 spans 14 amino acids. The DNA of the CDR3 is TGCGCCAGCAGCTTCCGGGGACAGGTCGCTGAAGCTTTCTTT. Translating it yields CASSFRGQVAEAFF.

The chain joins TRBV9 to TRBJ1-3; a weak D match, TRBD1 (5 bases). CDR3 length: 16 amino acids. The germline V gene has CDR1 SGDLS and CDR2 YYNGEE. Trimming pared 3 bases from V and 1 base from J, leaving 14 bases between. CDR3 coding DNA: TGTGCCAGCAGCGCCACTGGGGGAGGGTCTGGAAACACCATATATTTT. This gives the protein CASSATGGGSGNTIYF.

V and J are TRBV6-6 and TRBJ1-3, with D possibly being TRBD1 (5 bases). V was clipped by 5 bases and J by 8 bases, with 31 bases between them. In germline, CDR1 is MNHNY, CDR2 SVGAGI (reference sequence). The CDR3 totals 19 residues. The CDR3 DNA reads TGTGCCAGCAGTCCCCGGGTGGGGGTAGGTTGGGATGAAGCGGACACCATATATTTT. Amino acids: CASSPRVGVGWDEADTIYF.

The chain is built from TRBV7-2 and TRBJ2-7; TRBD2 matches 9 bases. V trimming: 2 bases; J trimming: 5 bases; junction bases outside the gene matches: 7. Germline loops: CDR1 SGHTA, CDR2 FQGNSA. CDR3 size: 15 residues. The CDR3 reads CASSLWAGGPNEQYF. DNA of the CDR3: TGTGCCAGCAGCTTATGGGCGGGGGGGCCCAACGAGCAGTACTTC.

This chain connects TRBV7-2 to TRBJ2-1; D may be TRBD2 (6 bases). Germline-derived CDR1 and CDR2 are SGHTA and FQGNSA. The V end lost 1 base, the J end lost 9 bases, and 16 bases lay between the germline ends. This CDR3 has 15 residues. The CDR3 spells CASSLDSGLGGEQFF. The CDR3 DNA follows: TGTGCCAGCAGCTTAGATTCCGGACTGGGGGGTGAGCAGTTCTTC.

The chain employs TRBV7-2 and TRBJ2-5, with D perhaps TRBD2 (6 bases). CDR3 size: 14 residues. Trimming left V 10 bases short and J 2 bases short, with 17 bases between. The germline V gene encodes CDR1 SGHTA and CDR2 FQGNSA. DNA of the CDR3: TGTGCCACTGCGGGGTTAACGTGGCAAGAGACCCAGTACTTC. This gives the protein CATAGLTWQETQYF.

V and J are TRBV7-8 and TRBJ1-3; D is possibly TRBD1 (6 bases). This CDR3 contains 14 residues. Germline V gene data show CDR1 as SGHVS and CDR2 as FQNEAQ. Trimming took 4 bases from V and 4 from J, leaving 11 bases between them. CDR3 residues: CASSSRGSGNTIYF. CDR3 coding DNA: TGTGCCAGCAGCTCCAGGGGATCGGGAAACACCATATATTTT.

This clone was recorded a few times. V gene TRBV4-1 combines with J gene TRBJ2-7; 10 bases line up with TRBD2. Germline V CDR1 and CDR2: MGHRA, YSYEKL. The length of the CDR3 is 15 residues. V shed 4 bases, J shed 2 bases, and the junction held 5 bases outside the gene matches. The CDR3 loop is CASSLYSGRAYEQYF. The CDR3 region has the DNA TGCGCCAGCAGCCTGTACAGCGGGAGGGCCTACGAGCAGTACTTC.

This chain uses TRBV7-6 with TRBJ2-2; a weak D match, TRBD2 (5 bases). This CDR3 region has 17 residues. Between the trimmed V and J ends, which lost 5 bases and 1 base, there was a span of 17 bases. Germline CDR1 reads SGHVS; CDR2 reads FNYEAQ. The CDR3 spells CASSPLSGPLNTGELFF. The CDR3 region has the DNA TGTGCCAGCAGCCCTCTAAGCGGACCACTGAACACCGGGGAGCTGTTTTTT.

CDR3 coding DNA: TGTGCTACCGAAAAGGGCGCCACAGATACGCAGTATTTT. Encoded protein: CATEKGATDTQYF. The chain links TRBV5-6 to TRBJ2-3, with D uncertain. CDR3 length: 13 residues. Per the germline V gene, CDR1 is SGHDT and CDR2 is YYEEEE.

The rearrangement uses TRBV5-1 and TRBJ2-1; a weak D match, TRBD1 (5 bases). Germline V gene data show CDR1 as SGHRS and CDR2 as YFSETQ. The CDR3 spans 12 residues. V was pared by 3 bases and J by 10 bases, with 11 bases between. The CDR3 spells CASSSQGREQFF. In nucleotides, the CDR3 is TGCGCCAGCAGCTCCCAGGGTCGAGAGCAGTTCTTC.

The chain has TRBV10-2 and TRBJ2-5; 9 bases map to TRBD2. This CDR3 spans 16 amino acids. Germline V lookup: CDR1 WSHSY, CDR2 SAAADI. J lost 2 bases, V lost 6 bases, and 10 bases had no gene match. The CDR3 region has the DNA TGCGCCAGCAGCGCCCTGGGCGGGGGGGGGCAAGAGACCCAGTACTTC. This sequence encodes CASSALGGGGQETQYF.